These 5 T cell receptor beta chains were all obtained from the same sample, sequenced in a study of regulatory T cells in long-lasting Graves disease. The time point denotes: newly diagnosed GD, antithyroid drugs for less than 3 months. After RNA was extracted from PBMCs, the TCR library was made from it. For TCR beta, libraries came from iRepertoire HTBI primers and Arm-PCR of CDR3 regions. TCRdb used MiXCR to reprocess the multiplex PCR reads, holding one entry per CDR3 protein. The sample records around 500,000 distinct CDR3 sequences, around 12% being singletons. This sample was also put to use in a study of T cells in Graves' hyperthyroidism and ophthalmopathy.

Source: peripheral blood mononuclear cells (PBMCs), taken at new diagnosis, from a patient treated with antithyroid drugs. Every receptor here comes from a woman in her twenties or thirties with Graves disease.

The rearrangement links TRBV12-5 to TRBJ2-6; TRBD1 or TRBD2 may be the D gene (6 bases each). V was trimmed by 5 bases and J by 11 bases, leaving 19 bases between them. Germline V gives CDR1 LGHNT, CDR2 FRNRAP. The CDR3 spans 15 residues. CDR3 amino acids: CASGPLEGEFHVLTF. Written as DNA, the CDR3 is TGTGCTAGTGGTCCGCTGGAGGGGGAATTCCACGTCCTGACTTTC.

This clonotype was picked up a small number of times. CDR3 nucleotides: TGCGCCAGCAGCTGGGGCGGGAGTAGAGATACGCAGTATTTT. Protein product: CASSWGGSRDTQYF. This chain connects TRBV5-1 to TRBJ2-3; 7 nucleotides align to TRBD2. The germline CDR1 and CDR2 sequences are SGHRS and YFSETQ. With V trimmed by 3 bases and J by 5 bases, 6 bases remained unmatched. This CDR3 spans 14 amino acids.

This sequence joins TRBV12-3 or TRBV12-4 and TRBJ2-1; D is perhaps TRBD2 (5 bases). V lost 4 bases to trimming and J lost 4 bases, with 11 bases between them. The CDR3 totals 14 residues. The CDR3 spells CASSSLGEYNEQFF. The CDR3 DNA reads as TGTGCCAGCAGTTCCCTGGGAGAATACAATGAGCAGTTCTTC.

This clonotype has ten or more counts. The V and J genes are TRBV6-1 and TRBJ2-5; 8 positions match TRBD1. Germline CDR1 reads MNHNS; CDR2 reads SASEGT. Germline trimming cut 5 bases from V and 2 bases from J; bases unmatched to any gene: 4. This CDR3 contains 14 residues. CDR3 residues: CASSPRGRQETQYF. Here the CDR3 DNA reads TGTGCCAGCAGTCCCAGGGGGCGGCAAGAGACCCAGTACTTC.

For the CDR3, the DNA is TGTGCCAGCAGCCAAGCGACACTAGCGGGAAACACCGGGGAGCTGTTTTTT. It yields the protein CASSQATLAGNTGELFF. This chain joins TRBV3-1 and TRBJ2-2; 10 bases agree with TRBD2. The junction had 4 bases not matched to a gene; V was cut back by 1 base and J by 2 bases. From germline, CDR1 is LGHDT and CDR2 YNNKEL (reference sequence). This CDR3 is built from 17 residues.